The rows below give T cell receptor beta chains drawn from one sample of a study of OX40 agonist ivuxolimab in advanced cancers. TCRdb's table, derived via immunoSEQ multiplex PCR, lists solely in-frame clones and lacks some. This table has about 20,000 clones, about 89% appearing once. Sample: CD4+ or CD8+ T cells sorted from blood, taken in a trial of the OX40 agonist ivuxolimab. These receptors all stem from an adult with an advanced solid tumor such as melanoma, head and neck, liver or kidney cancer. The CDR3 runs from the conserved cysteine through the conserved F or W. The order of the fields is clone size, D gene, V gene, J gene, CDR3 protein, CDR3 DNA. A D gene is named only where the DNA matches it firmly. Expanded clones are given a class, and other clones once, few, many or no size at all.

hyperexpanded	TRBD1	TRBV5-5	TRBJ1-2	CASSLVAGGWNGYTF	TGTGCCAGCAGCTTGGTGGCAGGGGGTTGGAATGGCTACACCTTC
-	TRBD1	TRBV7-9	TRBJ2-1	CASSQGQGLGSYNEQFF	TGTGCCAGCAGCCAAGGACAGGGGTTGGGGTCCTACAATGAGCAGTTCTTC
once	TRBD1	TRBV4-1	TRBJ1-6	CASSQPSTGWNNSPLHF	TGCGCCAGCAGCCAACCGTCGACAGGGTGGAATAATTCACCCCTCCACTTT
-	-	TRBV30	TRBJ2-7	CAWSVGWAGNYEQYF	TGTGCCTGGAGTGTAGGATGGGCGGGGAACTACGAGCAGTACTTC
few	-	TRBV19	TRBJ1-2	CASSIGISGYTF	TGTGCCAGTAGTATCGGGATTAGTGGCTACACCTTC
-	TRBD1	TRBV15	TRBJ1-5	CATSRDRVGNQPQHF	TGTGCCACCAGCCGAGACAGGGTCGGAAATCAGCCCCAGCATTTT
once	TRBD2	TRBV13	TRBJ2-7	CASSPPGLAHYEQYF	TGTGCCAGCAGCCCACCGGGACTAGCACATTACGAGCAGTACTTC
-	-	TRBV11-3	TRBJ1-5	CASSLGNSNQPQHF	TGTGCCAGCAGCTTAGGAAATAGCAATCAGCCCCAGCATTTT
-	-	TRBV6-6	TRBJ2-3	CASSYGGSVDTQYF	TGTGCCAGCAGTTACGGTGGTAGCGTAGATACGCAGTATTTT
-	-	TRBV7-9	TRBJ1-1	CASSLAVGRNTEAFF	TGTGCCAGCAGCTTAGCGGTCGGACGGAACACTGAAGCTTTCTTT
-	-	TRBV6-5	TRBJ2-7	CASMIRDKSYEQYF	TGTGCCAGCATGATCCGGGACAAATCCTACGAGCAGTACTTC
-	-	TRBV11-2	TRBJ1-1	CASSSTGNTEAFF	TGTGCCAGCAGCTCTACAGGGAACACTGAAGCTTTCTTT
-	-	TRBV7-9	TRBJ2-1	CASSLGAPGQFF	TGTGCCAGCAGCTTAGGGGCCCCAGGGCAGTTCTTC
-	-	TRBV4-1	TRBJ1-1	CASSQAPLEPQEKAFF	TGCGCCAGCAGCCAAGCTCCTCTCGAGCCGCAGGAGAAAGCTTTCTTT
-	-	TRBV27	TRBJ2-3	CASSWGSTDTQYF	TGTGCCAGCAGTTGGGGGAGCACAGATACGCAGTATTTT
-	-	TRBV29-1	TRBJ2-2	CSPSKEGRTWELFF	TGCAGCCCATCCAAAGAGGGGAGGACGTGGGAGCTGTTTTTT
-	TRBD1	TRBV6-1	TRBJ2-1	CASLRPGQGINEQFF	TGTGCCAGCCTGCGACCGGGACAGGGGATCAATGAGCAGTTCTTC
few	TRBD2	TRBV5-1	TRBJ2-1	CASSFYSGALYNEQFF	TGCGCCAGCAGCTTTTACAGCGGGGCATTATACAATGAGCAGTTCTTC
-	-	TRBV7-7	TRBJ2-5	CASSLQGRDETQYF	TGTGCCAGCAGTCTACAGGGGAGGGATGAGACCCAGTACTTC
-	-	TRBV7-6	TRBJ1-2	CAIDRGVDGYTF	TGTGCCATCGACCGGGGAGTTGATGGCTACACCTTC
-	-	TRBV27	TRBJ2-7	CASSLSLDSVHEQYF	TGTGCCAGCAGTTTATCGTTGGACAGCGTCCACGAGCAGTACTTC
-	-	TRBV4-1	TRBJ1-4	CASSHVMGREKLFF	TGCGCCAGCAGCCACGTGATGGGCAGGGAAAAACTGTTTTTT
-	TRBD2	TRBV11-2	TRBJ2-5	CASSQGGGTSGEYQETQYF	TGTGCCAGCAGCCAAGGGGGGGGGACTAGCGGAGAGTACCAAGAGACCCAGTACTTC
-	-	TRBV7-2	TRBJ1-2	CASSSLNLQGDYGYTF	TGTGCCAGCAGCTCGCTAAACCTACAGGGAGACTATGGCTACACCTTC
-	-	TRBV6-6	TRBJ2-3	CASSYEWGGTDTQYF	TGTGCCAGCAGTTACGAGTGGGGGGGCACAGATACGCAGTATTTT
-	-	TRBV19	TRBJ2-2	CATSKAGAGELFF	TGTGCCACGAGTAAGGCCGGGGCCGGGGAGCTGTTTTTT
once	-	TRBV14	TRBJ2-5	CASSQSGELVETQYF	TGTGCCAGCAGCCAAAGTGGCGAACTCGTAGAGACCCAGTACTTC
-	-	TRBV2	TRBJ1-1	CASSEGPTNTEAFF	TGTGCCAGCAGTGAAGGACCGACGAACACTGAAGCTTTCTTT
once	-	TRBV4-1	TRBJ2-3	CASSQEGRETDTQYF	TGCGCCAGCAGCCAAGAGGGCAGGGAGACAGATACGCAGTATTTT
-	-	TRBV27	TRBJ2-7	CASSLRGTGYEQYF	TGTGCCAGCAGTTTAAGAGGCACAGGGTACGAGCAGTACTTC
-	-	TRBV5-1	TRBJ1-1	CASSSTDNRNTEAFF	TGCGCCAGCAGTTCGACAGACAATCGAAACACTGAAGCTTTCTTT
-	TRBD2	TRBV9	TRBJ2-3	CASSSSGTTRTDTQYF	TGTGCCAGCAGCTCCTCCGGGACTACTCGAACAGATACGCAGTATTTT
-	TRBD2	TRBV11-3	TRBJ2-1	CASSLAGTSGNEQFF	TGTGCCAGCAGCTTAGCCGGGACTAGCGGGAATGAGCAGTTCTTC
once	-	TRBV6-5	TRBJ1-2	CASRPGDYGYTF	TGTGCCAGCAGACCAGGGGACTATGGCTACACCTTC
-	-	TRBV30	TRBJ1-4	CAWEPGNEKLFF	TGTGCCTGGGAGCCGGGGAATGAAAAACTGTTTTTT
-	TRBD1	TRBV2	TRBJ1-4	CATTGGTNEKLFF	TGTGCCACCACAGGGGGTACTAATGAAAAACTGTTTTTT
-	-	TRBV7-8	TRBJ1-2	CASSLGRGALYGYTF	TGTGCCAGCAGCTTAGGCCGGGGGGCCCTCTATGGCTACACCTTC
-	-	TRBV4-1	TRBJ2-1	CASSQVANAYNEQFF	TGCGCCAGCAGCCAAGTCGCGAATGCCTACAATGAGCAGTTCTTC
few	-	TRBV5-6	TRBJ1-5	CASSFNRDQPQHF	TGTGCCAGCAGCTTCAACAGGGACCAGCCCCAGCATTTT
-	TRBD2	TRBV7-6	TRBJ2-3	CASSVSGGAADTQYF	TGTGCCAGCAGCGTTAGCGGGGGGGCCGCAGATACGCAGTATTTT
-	-	TRBV6-1	TRBJ1-5	CASAGTGFTGQPQHF	TGTGCCAGCGCTGGCACAGGGTTTACGGGGCAGCCCCAGCATTTT